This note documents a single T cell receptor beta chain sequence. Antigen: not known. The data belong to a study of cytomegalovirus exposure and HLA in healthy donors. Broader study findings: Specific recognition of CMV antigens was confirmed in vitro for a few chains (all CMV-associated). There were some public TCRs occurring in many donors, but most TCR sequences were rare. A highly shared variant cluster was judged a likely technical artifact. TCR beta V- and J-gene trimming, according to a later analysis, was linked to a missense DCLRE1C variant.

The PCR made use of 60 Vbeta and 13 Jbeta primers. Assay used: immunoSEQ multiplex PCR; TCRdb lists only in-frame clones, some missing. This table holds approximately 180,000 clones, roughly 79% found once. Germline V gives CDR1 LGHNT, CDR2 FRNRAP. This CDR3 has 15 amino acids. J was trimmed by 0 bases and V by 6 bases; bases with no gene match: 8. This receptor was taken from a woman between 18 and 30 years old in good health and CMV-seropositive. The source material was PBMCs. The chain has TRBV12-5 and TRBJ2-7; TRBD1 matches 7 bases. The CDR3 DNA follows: TGTGCTAGTGGGGCCGGACAGGAGAGCTCCTACGAGCAGTACTTC. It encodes CASGAGQESSYEQYF.